These T cell receptor beta chains were read from a single sample in a study of cytomegalovirus exposure and HLA in healthy donors. This table comes from immunoSEQ multiplex PCR, and its TCRdb copy is limited to in-frame clones, with some not included. The sample comprises more than 200,000 clones, around 76% of which are singletons, and approximately 6% rests with the top ten. The sample taken for sequencing was PBMCs. These receptors were obtained from a middle-aged man in good health and CMV-seropositive. Each CDR3 is given with its conserved first and last residue. D genes are given only for firm matches. Some rows mark clone size as missing; the rest say once, few, many or name a class of expanded clone.

J gene: TRBJ2-1; V gene: TRBV6-1; D gene: -; clone size: once; CDR3 DNA: TGTGCCAGCTGGGGCGGTAGCTCCTACAATGAGCAGTTCTTC; CDR3 protein: CASWGGSSYNEQFF
J gene: TRBJ2-5; V gene: TRBV5-1; D gene: TRBD1; clone size: -; CDR3 DNA: TGCGCCAGCAGCTCCGGGACAGGGGAAGAGACCCAGTACTTC; CDR3 protein: CASSSGTGEETQYF
J gene: TRBJ2-1; V gene: TRBV5-1; D gene: TRBD2; clone size: -; CDR3 DNA: TGCGCCAGCAGCTTGGGGACTAGCGGGATTAATGAGCAGTTCTTC; CDR3 protein: CASSLGTSGINEQFF
J gene: TRBJ2-1; V gene: TRBV11-2; D gene: -; clone size: -; CDR3 DNA: TGTGCCAGCAGCCCCGGGGGTAACAATGAGCAGTTCTTC; CDR3 protein: CASSPGGNNEQFF
J gene: TRBJ1-1; V gene: TRBV6-5; D gene: TRBD1; clone size: -; CDR3 DNA: TGTGCCAGCAATCCCCAGGGGGCGGCTTATGAAGCTTTCTTT; CDR3 protein: CASNPQGAAYEAFF
J gene: TRBJ2-7; V gene: TRBV5-6; D gene: TRBD2; clone size: -; CDR3 DNA: TGTGCCAGCAGCTTGGCCCCGAGCGGGAGACGTTACGAGCAGTACTTC; CDR3 protein: CASSLAPSGRRYEQYF
J gene: TRBJ2-7; V gene: TRBV7-9; D gene: -; clone size: -; CDR3 DNA: TGTGCCAGCAGCCTCAGGGACTCCTACGAGCAGTACTTC; CDR3 protein: CASSLRDSYEQYF
J gene: TRBJ1-5; V gene: TRBV2; D gene: TRBD1; clone size: -; CDR3 DNA: TGTGCCAGCAGTCTTTGGACAGGGGAGAATCAGCCCCAGCATTTT; CDR3 protein: CASSLWTGENQPQHF
J gene: TRBJ1-5; V gene: TRBV2; D gene: TRBD1; clone size: once; CDR3 DNA: TGTGCCAGCAGGCCCGACAGGGGAAGCATTCAGCCCCAGCATTTT; CDR3 protein: CASRPDRGSIQPQHF
J gene: TRBJ2-5; V gene: TRBV7-9; D gene: TRBD1; clone size: -; CDR3 DNA: TGTGCCAGCAGCCCTGAGGGACAGGGGTGGAAGTGGGGAGTGACCCAGTACTTC; CDR3 protein: CASSPEGQGWKWGVTQYF
J gene: TRBJ2-5; V gene: TRBV5-1; D gene: TRBD1; clone size: -; CDR3 DNA: TGCGCCAGCAGCTTGGGGACAGGGGGATCAGAGACCCAGTACTTC; CDR3 protein: CASSLGTGGSETQYF
J gene: TRBJ2-5; V gene: TRBV5-8; D gene: -; clone size: -; CDR3 DNA: TGTGCCAGCAGCTTGGGACAGATGCCGTACCAAGAGACCCAGTACTTC; CDR3 protein: CASSLGQMPYQETQYF
J gene: TRBJ2-1; V gene: TRBV7-9; D gene: TRBD2; clone size: -; CDR3 DNA: TGTGCCAGCAGCTTAGCTGGGACTAGTATGTCCAATGAGCAGTTCTTC; CDR3 protein: CASSLAGTSMSNEQFF
J gene: TRBJ1-2; V gene: TRBV2; D gene: -; clone size: few; CDR3 DNA: TGTGCCAGCACCCCGACAGATGGCTATGGCTACACCTTC; CDR3 protein: CASTPTDGYGYTF
J gene: TRBJ2-7; V gene: TRBV20-1; D gene: TRBD1; clone size: -; CDR3 DNA: TGCAGTGTCCAGGGGGCGCGGCAGTACTTC; CDR3 protein: CSVQGARQYF
J gene: TRBJ2-7; V gene: TRBV6-5; D gene: TRBD1; clone size: -; CDR3 DNA: TGTGCCAGCAGTTTTATAGGACAGGGTTGTATGCAGTACTTC; CDR3 protein: CASSFIGQGCMQYF
J gene: TRBJ1-2; V gene: TRBV7-8; D gene: TRBD1; clone size: -; CDR3 DNA: TGTGCCAGCAGCTTAAGGCAGACAGGGAATGGCTACACCTTC; CDR3 protein: CASSLRQTGNGYTF
J gene: TRBJ2-7; V gene: TRBV5-1; D gene: TRBD1; clone size: -; CDR3 DNA: TGCGCCAGCAGCTCGCATCCCGGGACAGGGGTCTACGAGCAGTACTTC; CDR3 protein: CASSSHPGTGVYEQYF
J gene: TRBJ2-7; V gene: TRBV5-4; D gene: TRBD2; clone size: few; CDR3 DNA: TGTGCCAGCAGCTTGGGACTAGCGGGAGATTCTGCTTACGAGCAGTACTTC; CDR3 protein: CASSLGLAGDSAYEQYF
J gene: TRBJ2-1; V gene: TRBV7-9; D gene: TRBD2; clone size: few; CDR3 DNA: TGTGCCAGCAGCCTCTCAGCTAGCGGGAGTAAGGAGCAGTTCTTC; CDR3 protein: CASSLSASGSKEQFF
J gene: TRBJ2-1; V gene: TRBV11-2; D gene: TRBD1; clone size: -; CDR3 DNA: TGTGCCACAGTGACAGGGGTTGATGAGCAGTTCTTC; CDR3 protein: CATVTGVDEQFF
J gene: TRBJ2-7; V gene: TRBV27; D gene: TRBD1; clone size: -; CDR3 DNA: TGTGCCAGCAGTTCGGGACAGGGACGACCTTACTACGAGCAGTACTTC; CDR3 protein: CASSSGQGRPYYEQYF
J gene: TRBJ2-2; V gene: TRBV7-3; D gene: -; clone size: few; CDR3 DNA: TGTGCCAGCAGCTTAGAGGGTCAGGTGGTCACCGGGGAGCTGTTTTTT; CDR3 protein: CASSLEGQVVTGELFF
J gene: TRBJ1-1; V gene: TRBV7-9; D gene: -; clone size: -; CDR3 DNA: TGTGCCAGCAGCTCGTTAGGGGGGAACACTGAAGCTTTCTTT; CDR3 protein: CASSSLGGNTEAFF
J gene: TRBJ1-2; V gene: TRBV15; D gene: -; clone size: -; CDR3 DNA: TGTGCCACCAGCACTACAGGGTATTATGGCTACACCTTC; CDR3 protein: CATSTTGYYGYTF
J gene: TRBJ1-4; V gene: TRBV7-8; D gene: -; clone size: -; CDR3 DNA: TGTGCCAGCAGCTTACAGGCCGGGGATAATGAAAAACTGTTTTTT; CDR3 protein: CASSLQAGDNEKLFF
J gene: TRBJ1-5; V gene: TRBV4-2; D gene: -; clone size: -; CDR3 DNA: TGTGCCAGCAGCCAAGATAAGGGGCAGCCCCAGCATTTT; CDR3 protein: CASSQDKGQPQHF
J gene: TRBJ2-7; V gene: TRBV7-9; D gene: TRBD1; clone size: few; CDR3 DNA: TGTGCCAGCAGCTTAGCCGGGGACAGGCCCTACGAGCAGTACTTC; CDR3 protein: CASSLAGDRPYEQYF
J gene: TRBJ2-1; V gene: TRBV27; D gene: TRBD1; clone size: -; CDR3 DNA: TGTGCCAGCAGTCCGGACAGGGCAGGATCAAATGAGCAGTTCTTC; CDR3 protein: CASSPDRAGSNEQFF
J gene: TRBJ1-2; V gene: TRBV9; D gene: TRBD1; clone size: -; CDR3 DNA: TGTGCCAGCAGCGTAGGAGGCACAGGGGAGATTGGCTACACCTTC; CDR3 protein: CASSVGGTGEIGYTF
J gene: TRBJ2-5; V gene: TRBV7-8; D gene: TRBD2; clone size: -; CDR3 DNA: TGTGCCAGCAGCCCGCAGACTAGCGGCTTGAAAGAGACCCAGTACTTC; CDR3 protein: CASSPQTSGLKETQYF
J gene: TRBJ2-7; V gene: TRBV5-6; D gene: -; clone size: -; CDR3 DNA: TGTGCCAGCAGCTTGTGGGCGCAGGGTCGAAACGAGCAGTACTTC; CDR3 protein: CASSLWAQGRNEQYF
J gene: TRBJ2-7; V gene: TRBV7-9; D gene: TRBD1; clone size: -; CDR3 DNA: TGTGCCAGCAGTCCGGGACAGGGGGAAACCTACGAGCAGTACTTC; CDR3 protein: CASSPGQGETYEQYF
J gene: TRBJ2-5; V gene: TRBV5-1; D gene: -; clone size: -; CDR3 DNA: TGCGCCAGCAGCTTTAACGACAGACAAGAGACCCAGTACTTC; CDR3 protein: CASSFNDRQETQYF
J gene: TRBJ1-4; V gene: TRBV2; D gene: -; clone size: -; CDR3 DNA: TGTGCCAGCTCACAGGGAACTAATGAAAAACTGTTTTTT; CDR3 protein: CASSQGTNEKLFF
J gene: TRBJ1-1; V gene: TRBV7-9; D gene: -; clone size: -; CDR3 DNA: TGTGCCAGCTCAGGTTTTTTGAACACTGAAGCTTTCTTT; CDR3 protein: CASSGFLNTEAFF
J gene: TRBJ2-1; V gene: TRBV2; D gene: -; clone size: -; CDR3 DNA: TGTGCCAGCAGTGAACCCGGAGGGAACGAGCAGTTCTTC; CDR3 protein: CASSEPGGNEQFF
J gene: TRBJ2-7; V gene: TRBV7-2; D gene: TRBD1; clone size: -; CDR3 DNA: TGTGCCAGCAGCTTGAGGGGGCCCCCGGCTCCCTACGAGCAGTACTTC; CDR3 protein: CASSLRGPPAPYEQYF
J gene: TRBJ2-5; V gene: TRBV7-7; D gene: -; clone size: -; CDR3 DNA: TGTGCCAGCAGCTTACACTTCGGGAGTCAAGAGACCCAGTACTTC; CDR3 protein: CASSLHFGSQETQYF
J gene: TRBJ2-2; V gene: TRBV7-9; D gene: TRBD2; clone size: -; CDR3 DNA: TGTGCCAGCAGCATTGGGACTAGCGGGAGGGCAATCACCGGGGAGCTGTTTTTT; CDR3 protein: CASSIGTSGRAITGELFF